The clone carrying this T cell receptor (beta chain) was found a few times. The antigen is undetermined. The SP2 primer and nested alpha and beta constant region primers amplified ligated cDNA in four rounds. TCRdb fed the 5' RACE reads into MiXCR, producing one record per CDR3 protein. The data contain some 60,000 distinct CDR3 sequences, 6% to 8.5% of them seen just once; the ten biggest clones take up roughly 21%. The library had UMIs added by 3' ligation of an oligonucleotide to TCR cDNA. Input was about 1 to 1000 ng of DNase-treated total RNA without cell sorting. This sample was taken from a study of naive and memory T cell subsets. Study results and caveats: Potentially, T cell activation and differentiation skew this RNA-based measurement.

CDR1 is MDHEN and CDR2 is SYDVKM in the germline V gene. Trimming cost V 6 bases and J 4 bases; bases outside gene matches: 14. The CDR3 length is 16 residues. The chain carries TRBV28 and TRBJ2-7, with 8 bases that match TRBD1. This receptor was identified in a female donor in good health. The CDR3 DNA is TGTGCCAGCAGCCCCCCAGGGGGCGGAAAGGGGTACGAGCAGTACTTC. This gives the protein CASSPPGGGKGYEQYF. Looking up the rest from reference TRBV28 and TRBJ2-7 gives the full variable domain: DVKVTQSSRYLVKRTGEKVFLECVQDMDHENMFWYRQDPGLGLRLIYFSYDVKMKEKGDIPEGYSVSREKKERFSLILESASTNQTSMYLCASSPPGGGKGYEQYFGPGTRLTVT.